This T cell receptor beta chain was identified during a study of T cell responses to AZD1222 COVID-19 vaccine. This CDR3 has 14 residues. Germline lookup yields CDR1 SGHRS and CDR2 YFSETQ. The V end lost 0 bases, the J end lost 0 bases, and 3 bases lay between the germline ends. Sequenced by immunoSEQ multiplex PCR; TCRdb stores in-frame clones only, minus some. Of about 180,000 clones listed, around 93% are singletons. The material sequenced was peripheral blood, taken on day 0 of AZD1222 vaccination. The chain joins TRBV5-1 to TRBJ1-4; no firm D call. The clonotype was recovered from an adult in good health. The CDR3 region has the DNA TGCGCCAGCAGCTTGGTCTCAACTAATGAAAAACTGTTTTTT. Residues: CASSLVSTNEKLFF.